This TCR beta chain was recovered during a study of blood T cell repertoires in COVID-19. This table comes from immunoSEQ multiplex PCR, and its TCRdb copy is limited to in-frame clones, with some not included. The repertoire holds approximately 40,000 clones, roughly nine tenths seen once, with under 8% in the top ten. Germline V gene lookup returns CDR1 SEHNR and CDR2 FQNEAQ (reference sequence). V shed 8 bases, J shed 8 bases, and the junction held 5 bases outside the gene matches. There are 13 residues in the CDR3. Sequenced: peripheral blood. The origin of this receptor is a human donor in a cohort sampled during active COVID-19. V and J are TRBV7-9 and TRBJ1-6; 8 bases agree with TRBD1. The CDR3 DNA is TGTGCCAGCCGGGACAGGAGGGATTCACCCCTCCACTTT. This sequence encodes CASRDRRDSPLHF.